Shown below are 15 T cell receptor beta chains from a single sample sequenced in a study of blood T cell repertoires in COVID-19. Libraries were prepared by immunoSEQ multiplex PCR; TCRdb keeps only in-frame clonotypes and omits some of them. The sample has 90,000 to 120,000 clones; about 91% are singletons. The sequencing input was peripheral blood. Receptors originate from a man aged 45 to 65 with active or convalescent COVID-19.

J is TRBJ2-3 and V is TRBV6-5, with 8 bases identical to TRBD2. Trimming cost V 5 bases and J 4 bases; bases outside gene matches: 8. The length of the CDR3 is 15 residues. Germline CDR1 reads MNHEY; CDR2 reads SVGAGI. Here the CDR3 DNA reads TGTGCCAGCAGTCCGGCGGGGGGCAACGCAGATACGCAGTATTTT. Its translation is CASSPAGGNADTQYF.

V usage is TRBV6-1 and J usage is TRBJ2-7; 8 nucleotides agree with TRBD2. In germline, CDR1 is MNHNS, CDR2 SASEGT. There are 14 residues in the CDR3. J was trimmed by 0 bases and V by 6 bases; bases with no gene match: 4. The CDR3 DNA reads as TGTGCCAGCAGACCTAGCGGGTTCTCCTACGAGCAGTACTTC. Translation: CASRPSGFSYEQYF.

This clone was seen more than once but under ten times. The chain combines TRBV19 with TRBJ2-4; D uncertain. V was trimmed by 3 bases and J by 0 bases, leaving 9 bases between them. The CDR3 runs 15 residues. Germline CDR1 and CDR2: LNHDA and SQIVND (reference sequence). CDR3: CASSIQASAKNIQYF. CDR3 coding DNA: TGTGCCAGTAGTATCCAGGCCTCAGCCAAAAACATTCAGTACTTC. Based on the CDR3 plus reference TRBV19 and TRBJ2-4, the full variable domain is DGGITQSPKYLFRKEGQNVTLSCEQNLNHDAMYWYRQDPGQGLRLIYYSQIVNDFQKGDIAEGYSVSREKKESFPLTVTSAQKNPTAFYLCASSIQASAKNIQYFGAGTRLSVL.

V gene TRBV5-4 combines with J gene TRBJ1-4, with a tentative D call TRBD1 (5 bases). Germline CDR1 SGHNT, CDR2 YYREEE (reference sequence). The CDR3 has 17 amino acids. The ends were cut back, 0 bases at V and 4 bases at J, with 16 bases in the middle. The CDR3 loop is CASSLVPQGSRNEKLFF. CDR3 nucleotides: TGTGCCAGCAGCTTGGTTCCCCAGGGTTCCCGTAATGAAAAACTGTTTTTT.

The chain uses TRBV30 and TRBJ2-5; D perhaps matches TRBD2 (6 bases). CDR3 length: 12 amino acids. CDR1 and CDR2 from the germline V gene are GTSNPN and SVGIG (reference sequence). V was shortened by 3 bases and J by 4 bases, with 9 bases between the two germline ends. In DNA form, the CDR3 reads TGTGCCTGGAGACGGGGAGGAGAGACCCAGTACTTC. The encoded protein is CAWRRGGETQYF.

This rearrangement joins TRBV5-1 to TRBJ2-7; D may be TRBD1 (5 bases). The CDR3 covers 16 residues. Germline V CDR1 and CDR2: SGHRS, YFSETQ. V lost 1 base and J 1 base, leaving 15 bases between the germline ends. CDR3 DNA sequence: TGCGCCAGCAGCTTGATGGGCAGGGTCGGGTCCTACGAGCAGTACTTC. It translates to CASSLMGRVGSYEQYF.

The table lists this clone with a count of one. The chain has TRBV21-1 and TRBJ1-4; the D call of TRBD1 is as the table states it, not checked on the DNA. TRBV21-1 is marked as a pseudogene. CDR3 length: 13 residues. The CDR3 loop reads CARCTSTNEKLFF. CDR3 nucleotide sequence: TGTGCCAGATGCACATCAACTAATGAAAAACTGTTTTTT.

This clone has a single count. The chain employs TRBV6-5 and TRBJ1-2, with 8 bases lining up with TRBD1. The J segment lost 8 bases and the V segment lost 6 bases, leaving 8 bases of the junction unmatched. The CDR3 has 13 amino acids. In germline, CDR1 is MNHEY, CDR2 SVGAGI. CDR3 residues: CASRPTGDEGYTF. The CDR3 DNA is TGTGCCAGCAGGCCGACAGGGGATGAGGGCTACACCTTC.

CDR3: CASSRGGRSSYNEQFF. CDR3 nucleotides: TGTGCCAGTTCAAGGGGGGGACGCAGCTCCTACAATGAGCAGTTCTTC. The chain is built from TRBV19 and TRBJ2-1, with D possibly TRBD2 on 7 matching bases. The CDR3 runs to 16 residues. Trimming pared 8 bases from V and 0 bases from J, leaving 17 bases between. The germline gives CDR1 LNHDA, CDR2 SQIVND (reference sequence).

V is TRBV19 and J is TRBJ1-5; D remains unclear. Germline assignment: CDR1 LNHDA and CDR2 SQIVND (reference sequence). The V end lost 2 bases, the J end lost 5 bases, and 7 bases lay between the germline ends. CDR3 length: 13 residues. The CDR3 region is CASSIISDQPQHF. The CDR3 bases are TGTGCCAGTAGTATAATCTCCGATCAGCCCCAGCATTTT. Complete variable domain (other parts from reference TRBV19 and TRBJ1-5): DGGITQSPKYLFRKEGQNVTLSCEQNLNHDAMYWYRQDPGQGLRLIYYSQIVNDFQKGDIAEGYSVSREKKESFPLTVTSAQKNPTAFYLCASSIISDQPQHFGDGTRLSIL.

The chain links TRBV5-6 to TRBJ2-7; tentatively, D is TRBD2 (6 bases). This CDR3 comprises 13 residues. V shed 5 bases and J shed 4 bases, with 13 bases lying between them. Germline values: CDR1 SGHDT, CDR2 YYEEEE. The CDR3 spells CASSLRGTYEQYF. Here the CDR3 DNA reads TGTGCCAGCAGTCTTCGAGGGACTTACGAGCAGTACTTC. Full variable domain (rest looked up from reference TRBV5-6 and TRBJ2-7): DAGVTQSPTHLIKTRGQQVTLRCSPKSGHDTVSWYQQALGQGPQFIFQYYEEEERQRGNFPDRFSGHQFPNYSSELNVNALLLGDSALYLCASSLRGTYEQYFGPGTRLTVT.

The V and J genes are TRBV10-3 and TRBJ1-5; TRBD1 agrees at 7 bases. The CDR3 is made up of 18 amino acids. Germline CDR1 is ENHRY and CDR2 is SYGVKD. The ends lost 3 bases at V and 4 bases at J; junction bases unmatched: 15. The CDR3 protein is CAISEFPPRTGTNQPQHF. CDR3 DNA: TGTGCCATCAGTGAATTCCCCCCACGGACAGGCACTAATCAGCCCCAGCATTTT.

The gene calls are TRBV9 and TRBJ1-1; D is ambiguous. V lost 0 bases and J lost 1, with 7 bases in between. The CDR3 runs 14 residues. From germline, CDR1 is SGDLS and CDR2 YYNGEE. Here the CDR3 reads CASSVGPGNTEAFF. Written as DNA, the CDR3 is TGTGCCAGCAGCGTAGGTCCGGGGAACACTGAAGCTTTCTTT.

This rearrangement joins TRBV10-3 to TRBJ2-1; TRBD1 aligns across 8 bases. The CDR3 runs to 16 residues. The ends lost 10 bases at V and 6 bases at J; junction bases unmatched: 17. Germline-derived CDR1 and CDR2 are ENHRY and SYGVKD. CDR3 sequence reads: CATGPGQARGANEQFF. The CDR3 nucleotides are TGTGCCACCGGACCGGGACAGGCTAGGGGGGCCAATGAGCAGTTCTTC.

This clone has just a few counts. Here the CDR3 DNA reads TGTGCCAGCAGCTCAGTAGTGCGGGGTCACTATGGCTACACCTTC. It encodes CASSSVVRGHYGYTF. The rearrangement uses TRBV5-6 and TRBJ1-2; no firm D call. Germline CDR1 SGHDT, CDR2 YYEEEE. The CDR3 is 15 amino acids. V shed 3 bases and J shed 3 bases, with 15 bases lying between them.